This T cell receptor (beta chain) was documented in a study of blood T cell repertoires in COVID-19. As for the study in general: The United States, Italy and Spain supplied acute and convalescent COVID-19 samples. The cDNA or gDNA used as material had been derived from T cells, B-cell-depleted T cells, or PBMCs.

Per the authors' pipeline: Counts of nucleated cells, estimated from reference gene primer amplification, were obtained. The data were produced by immunoSEQ multiplex PCR, yet TCRdb's version contains in-frame clones alone and is incomplete. V and J calls and clone size follow that table, whereas D and trimming were derived from the DNA. The data hold fewer than 200,000 clones, with roughly nine tenths observed a single time. V lost 4 bases to trimming and J lost 0 bases, with 10 bases between them. Germline CDR1 SGHAT, CDR2 FQNNGV. This CDR3 region has 15 residues. This clonotype was obtained from a young man who had recovered from COVID-19. The sequencing sample was made of peripheral blood. The chain combines TRBV11-2 with TRBJ1-3; D gene ambiguous. The CDR3 coding sequence is TGTGCCAGCAGCTCATGGGCCTCCTCTGGAAACACCATATATTTT. As protein: CASSSWASSGNTIYF.